The 32 T cell receptor beta chains below all came from one sample that was sequenced in a study of shared clonotypes between healthy human individuals. Profiling relied on immunoSEQ multiplex PCR, and the TCRdb table lists in-frame clones only, not all of them. The sample includes millions of clones, roughly 92% of them seen just once. Input material: naive CD4+ T cells sorted from blood. Subset denoted: CD45RA+ positively selected. The source is a man between 18 and 29 years old in good health.

V usage is TRBV2 and J usage is TRBJ2-2, with D perhaps assigned TRBD1 or TRBD2 (5 bases each). The germline V gene has CDR1 SNHLY and CDR2 FYNNEI. Trimming removed 4 bases from V and 6 bases from J, with 18 bases in between. CDR3 size: 16 residues. The CDR3 loop is CASSAPSWGNAGELFF. CDR3 coding DNA: TGTGCCAGCAGTGCCCCGTCCTGGGGGAATGCCGGGGAGCTGTTTTTT.

The chain joins TRBV18 to TRBJ1-1; D perhaps matches TRBD1 (6 bases). The CDR3 has 17 amino acids. Germline CDR1 is KGHSH and CDR2 is LQKENI. V lost 0 bases to trimming and J lost 4 bases, with 18 bases between them. DNA of the CDR3: TGTGCCAGCTCACCACCCGGGACAAGGGTCCTTGGCACTGAAGCTTTCTTT. Protein product: CASSPPGTRVLGTEAFF.

CDR3 coding DNA: TGTGCCACCAGCAGAGATGAGCGGCAGGGAGGCACCGGGGAGCTGTTTTTT. Translated, it gives CATSRDERQGGTGELFF. The rearrangement joins TRBV15 to TRBJ2-2; D is perhaps TRBD2 (6 bases). Trimming pared 0 bases from V and 4 bases from J, leaving 15 bases between. This CDR3 contains 17 residues. Germline V lookup: CDR1 LNHNV, CDR2 YYDKDF (reference sequence).

This rearrangement joins TRBV6-6 to TRBJ2-7; D remains unclear. Germline V gene lookup returns CDR1 MNHNY and CDR2 SVGAGI (reference sequence). The V end lost 2 bases, the J end lost 6 bases, and 11 bases lay between the germline ends. The CDR3 contains 13 residues. The CDR3 here is CASSYTHLREQYF. CDR3 DNA sequence: TGTGCCAGCAGTTACACCCACCTTCGCGAGCAGTACTTC.

In the case of this clone: The conserved final phenylalanine or tryptophan is absent from the CDR3, which likely points to a read error. The DNA is omitted, as the CDR3 cannot be located on it reliably, and the CDR3 follows TCRdb's listing. J is TRBJ2-3 and V is TRBV7-5; the D segment call TRBD2 is taken from the table without a DNA check. TRBV7-5 is deemed a pseudogene. Termini included, the CDR3 measures 9 amino acids. The CDR3 spells CARSSGTLG.

This chain uses TRBV19 with TRBJ1-5; D may be TRBD1 (5 bases). CDR1 is LNHDA and CDR2 is SQIVND in the germline V gene (reference sequence). The V and J ends lost 7 bases and 0 bases respectively, with 10 bases between them. The CDR3 length is 14 residues. CDR3 DNA sequence: TGTGCCAGTACGCGGGACGGTAGCAATCAGCCCCAGCATTTT. This translates into CASTRDGSNQPQHF.

The V call is TRBV7-2, the J call TRBJ1-2, with D possibly matching TRBD1 (5 bases). The CDR3 extends over 15 amino acids. CDR1 is SGHTA, CDR2 FQGNSA, per germline. Trimming removed 4 bases from V and 4 bases from J, with 16 bases in between. The CDR3 region has the DNA TGTGCCAGCAGCTCACGTCGGGGGGTGGGCTATGGCTACACCTTC. The encoded protein is CASSSRRGVGYGYTF. The full variable domain, completed using reference TRBV7-2 and TRBJ1-2, is GAGVSQSPSNKVTEKGKDVELRCDPISGHTALYWYRQSLGQGLEFLIYFQGNSAPDKSGLPSDRFSAERTGGSVSTLTIQRTQQEDSAVYLCASSSRRGVGYGYTFGSGTRLTVV.

The gene calls are TRBV5-1 and TRBJ1-6; 7 bases line up with TRBD1. Trimming at V came to 4 bases and at J to 7 bases, leaving 5 bases not matched to a gene. The CDR3 totals 14 residues. Germline loops: CDR1 SGHRS, CDR2 YFSETQ. The CDR3 sequence is CASSDREGNSPLHF. CDR3 bases: TGCGCCAGCAGCGACAGGGAAGGAAATTCACCCCTCCACTTT.

This clone has only a few counts. The J gene is TRBJ1-1, the V gene TRBV29-1; tentative D call: TRBD1 (5 bases). The V end lost 6 bases, the J end lost 5 bases, and 13 bases lay between the germline ends. CDR3 length equals 12 residues. Germline V gene data show CDR1 as SQVTM and CDR2 as ANQGSEA. The CDR3 is CSVAHGGTEAFF. The CDR3, as DNA: TGCAGCGTGGCCCATGGGGGGACTGAAGCTTTCTTT.

The V and J genes are TRBV5-1 and TRBJ2-7; D is unresolved. Germline V lookup: CDR1 SGHRS, CDR2 YFSETQ. Trimming pared 3 bases from V and 2 bases from J, leaving 9 bases between. The CDR3 runs to 13 residues. CDR3 sequence (DNA): TGCGCCAGCAGCTCGCCCTACACCTACGAGCAGTACTTC. Protein sequence: CASSSPYTYEQYF.

This clone appeared once. The chain joins TRBV18 to TRBJ1-1, with D hard to call. Germline CDR1 and CDR2: KGHSH and LQKENI. The CDR3 sequence is 14 residues long. Trimming cost V 1 base and J 1 base, with 7 bases left between them. CDR3 DNA sequence: TGTGCCAGCTCACCACAATCCCAGAACACTGAAGCTTTCTTT. This translates into CASSPQSQNTEAFF.

This clone appeared a single time. The V gene is TRBV7-3, the J gene TRBJ1-6, with D unresolved. The length of the CDR3 is 18 residues. Germline CDR1 and CDR2: SGHTA and FQGTGA. V was cut by 5 bases and J by 4 bases, with 21 bases left in between. The CDR3 DNA follows: TGTGCCAGCAGCCCCCTTGGGGAAGTAATGTGGTATAATTCACCCCTCCACTTT. Its translation: CASSPLGEVMWYNSPLHF.

The chain recombines TRBV2 with TRBJ2-7, with 10 bases aligning to TRBD1. The CDR3 spans 15 residues. With V trimmed by 6 bases and J by 3 bases, 8 bases remained unmatched. Germline V lookup: CDR1 SNHLY, CDR2 FYNNEI. The CDR3 coding sequence is TGTGCCAGCAGGCCAAGGGGACAGGGGAACTACGAGCAGTACTTC. Translation: CASRPRGQGNYEQYF. The whole variable domain, filled in from reference TRBV2 and TRBJ2-7, reads EPEVTQTPSHQVTQMGQEVILRCVPISNHLYFYWYRQILGQKVEFLVSFYNNEISEKSEIFDDQFSVERPDGSNFTLKIRSTKLEDSAMYFCASRPRGQGNYEQYFGPGTRLTVT.

The chain recombines TRBV10-3 with TRBJ1-2; no reliable D call. Germline CDR1 ENHRY, CDR2 SYGVKD. Trimming removed 4 bases from V and 5 bases from J, with 8 bases in between. This CDR3 region has 12 residues. The CDR3 coding sequence is TGTGCCATCAGTGGGACTGTTTATGGCTACACCTTC. Protein sequence: CAISGTVYGYTF.

The V gene is TRBV7-2, the J gene TRBJ2-7; 9 nucleotides align to TRBD1. CDR1 SGHTA and CDR2 FQGNSA come from the germline V gene. Germline trimming cut 1 base from V and 5 bases from J; bases unmatched to any gene: 3. The CDR3 totals 14 residues. DNA for the CDR3: TGTGCCAGCAGCTTAGACAGGGGGCTCCACGAGCAGTACTTC. Translation gives CASSLDRGLHEQYF.

The genes are TRBV5-1 and TRBJ2-3, with D hard to call. The germline CDR1 and CDR2 sequences are SGHRS and YFSETQ. The CDR3 contains 16 residues. V shed 0 bases and J shed 2 bases, with 13 bases lying between them. CDR3 nucleotides: TGCGCCAGCAGCTTGGTCAGGACCATCAACACAGATACGCAGTATTTT. It codes for CASSLVRTINTDTQYF.

The rearrangement uses TRBV15 and TRBJ2-5; D is perhaps TRBD1 or TRBD2 (5 bases each). V dropped 5 bases and J dropped 5 bases, with 18 bases sitting between them. The CDR3 length is 15 residues. Per germline, CDR1 LNHNV and CDR2 YYDKDF (reference sequence). The CDR3 loop is CATSSGRNPWETQYF. The DNA of the CDR3 is TGTGCCACCAGCTCGGGACGGAACCCTTGGGAGACCCAGTACTTC.

CDR3 amino acids: CASSLLNPKKTGANVLTF. The CDR3 DNA reads TGTGCCAGCAGTTTATTGAACCCCAAGAAGACTGGGGCCAACGTCCTGACTTTC. This chain uses TRBV28 with TRBJ2-6; D is ambiguous. This CDR3 comprises 18 residues. Trimming took off 1 base at V and 2 bases at J, with 15 bases between the two ends. CDR1 MDHEN and CDR2 SYDVKM come from the germline V gene.

This chain uses TRBV28 with TRBJ1-3; TRBD1 might be the D (6 bases). Germline-derived CDR1 and CDR2 are MDHEN and SYDVKM. The CDR3 consists of 18 residues. V was cut by 9 bases and J by 1 base, with 25 bases left in between. The CDR3 sequence is CASSGRGGRVLSGNTIYF. The CDR3 coding sequence is TGTGCCAGTTCCGGCCGGGGGGGCAGGGTTTTGTCTGGAAACACCATATATTTT.

V gene TRBV27 combines with J gene TRBJ1-5; 7 bases are shared with TRBD1. The germline gives CDR1 MNHEY, CDR2 SMNVEV (reference sequence). J was trimmed by 3 bases and V by 6 bases; bases with no gene match: 5. The CDR3 is 14 residues long. The chain's CDR3 is CASSRDRTNQPQHF. CDR3 DNA sequence: TGTGCCAGCAGCCGGGACAGAACCAATCAGCCCCAGCATTTT.

The count of this clone is one. V gene TRBV9 combines with J gene TRBJ2-5; 10 nucleotides line up with TRBD2. The CDR3 covers 16 residues. Losses at the gene ends were 6 bases for V and 4 bases for J; bases not matched to a gene: 12. The germline V gene has CDR1 SGDLS and CDR2 YYNGEE. The CDR3 is CASTRAELAGAETQYF. The CDR3 DNA sequence: TGTGCCAGCACCCGAGCCGAGCTAGCGGGGGCAGAGACCCAGTACTTC.

The chain couples TRBV18 to TRBJ1-2, with D perhaps matching TRBD1 (6 bases). The CDR3 runs to 17 residues. In germline, CDR1 is KGHSH, CDR2 LQKENI. V lost 3 bases and J lost 3, with 20 bases in between. The DNA for the CDR3 is TGTGCCAGCTCACCGCCGGACAGCACATCGACTTACTATGGCTACACCTTC. Its translation is CASSPPDSTSTYYGYTF.

The rearrangement joins TRBV9 to TRBJ1-6; D may be TRBD1 (6 bases). Looked up from germline, CDR1 is SGDLS and CDR2 is YYNGEE. Trimming left V 0 bases short and J 3 bases short, with 10 bases between. The CDR3 is 16 residues long. The CDR3, as DNA: TGTGCCAGCAGCGTAGTAACACAGGGCTATAATTCACCCCTCCACTTT. Its protein is CASSVVTQGYNSPLHF.

As concerns this clone: Other DNA sequences within the sample encode an identical CDR3. Here the CDR3 reads CASSLGANTEAFF. CDR3 in DNA: TGTGCCAGCAGCTTAGGTGCGAACACTGAAGCTTTCTTT. This chain links TRBV7-9 with TRBJ1-1; D is ambiguous. V lost 1 base, J lost 1 base, and 4 bases lay in between. The CDR3 runs 13 residues. Germline assignment: CDR1 SEHNR and CDR2 FQNEAQ (reference sequence).

This clone was detected a few times. This chain links TRBV30 with TRBJ1-1, with D unclear. The CDR3 sequence is 15 residues long. Trimming pared 2 bases from V and 7 bases from J, leaving 20 bases between. Germline CDR1 is GTSNPN and CDR2 is SVGIG (reference sequence). CDR3 amino acids: CAWSSMGRHGLEAFF. The CDR3 bases are TGTGCCTGGAGTTCGATGGGAAGGCATGGGCTTGAAGCTTTCTTT.

This clone has a handful of counts. The rearrangement links TRBV7-2 to TRBJ1-5, with a tentative D call TRBD1 (6 bases). The CDR3 length is 15 residues. Per germline, CDR1 SGHTA and CDR2 FQGNSA. Trimming shortened V by 5 bases and J by 5 bases, and 16 bases separated the two germline ends. Written as DNA, the CDR3 is TGTGCCAGCAGCGTAAGCCGGACAGATTATCAGCCCCAGCATTTT. This sequence encodes CASSVSRTDYQPQHF.

The gene calls are TRBV2 and TRBJ1-6; D possibly corresponds to TRBD1 (5 bases). Per the germline V gene, CDR1 is SNHLY and CDR2 is FYNNEI. The V gene lost 3 bases and the J gene lost 9 bases, with 6 bases spanning the gap. The CDR3 has 12 amino acids. CDR3 DNA: TGTGCCAGCAGTGACCAGGGTTCACCCCTCCACTTT. Its translation: CASSDQGSPLHF.

The chain uses TRBV2 and TRBJ1-2, with D perhaps TRBD1 (5 bases). Looked up from germline, CDR1 is SNHLY and CDR2 is FYNNEI. Between the trimmed V and J ends, which lost 4 bases and 5 bases, there was a span of 14 bases. The CDR3 has 14 amino acids. CDR3 sequence reads: CASSGGTGFYGYTF. CDR3 DNA: TGTGCCAGCAGTGGTGGGACTGGCTTTTATGGCTACACCTTC.

The rearrangement uses TRBV6-6 and TRBJ1-4; no firm D call. Germline CDR1 is MNHNY and CDR2 is SVGAGI (reference sequence). V shed 5 bases and J shed 7 bases, with 17 bases lying between them. The CDR3 length is 15 residues. This CDR3 is CASSAQRGFGEKLFF. CDR3 nucleotide sequence: TGTGCCAGCAGTGCCCAACGCGGGTTCGGTGAAAAACTGTTTTTT.

Note on this clone: In the same sample, other DNA sequences code for this CDR3. This rearrangement joins TRBV19 to TRBJ1-5; 11 bases map to TRBD1. CDR1 is LNHDA and CDR2 is SQIVND in the germline V gene (reference sequence). Unmatched junction bases numbered 5, after V lost 6 bases and J lost 7 bases. The CDR3 runs 14 residues. The CDR3 spells CASSLGQGGQPQHF. In DNA form, the CDR3 reads TGTGCCAGTAGCCTGGGACAGGGGGGCCAGCCCCAGCATTTT.

As DNA, the CDR3 is TGTGCCAGTAGTTTACAGAATCAGCCCCAGCATTTT. Translation gives CASSLQNQPQHF. The J gene is TRBJ1-5, the V gene TRBV19; D unclear. The V gene lost 5 bases and the J gene lost 4 bases, with 6 bases spanning the gap. Germline CDR1 and CDR2: LNHDA and SQIVND (reference sequence). CDR3 length: 12 amino acids. Looking up the rest from reference TRBV19 and TRBJ1-5 gives the full variable domain: DGGITQSPKYLFRKEGQNVTLSCEQNLNHDAMYWYRQDPGQGLRLIYYSQIVNDFQKGDIAEGYSVSREKKESFPLTVTSAQKNPTAFYLCASSLQNQPQHFGDGTRLSIL.

This clone appeared a single time. For the CDR3, the DNA is TGTGCCAGCTTCAGCGGGACCGAAGAGACCCAGTACTTC. This codes for CASFSGTEETQYF. This chain uses TRBV11-2 with TRBJ2-5; 7 bases are shared with TRBD2. This CDR3 contains 13 residues. With 8 bases clipped from V and 3 bases from J, the junction kept 6 bases outside the gene matches. CDR1 and CDR2 (germline): SGHAT, FQNNGV.